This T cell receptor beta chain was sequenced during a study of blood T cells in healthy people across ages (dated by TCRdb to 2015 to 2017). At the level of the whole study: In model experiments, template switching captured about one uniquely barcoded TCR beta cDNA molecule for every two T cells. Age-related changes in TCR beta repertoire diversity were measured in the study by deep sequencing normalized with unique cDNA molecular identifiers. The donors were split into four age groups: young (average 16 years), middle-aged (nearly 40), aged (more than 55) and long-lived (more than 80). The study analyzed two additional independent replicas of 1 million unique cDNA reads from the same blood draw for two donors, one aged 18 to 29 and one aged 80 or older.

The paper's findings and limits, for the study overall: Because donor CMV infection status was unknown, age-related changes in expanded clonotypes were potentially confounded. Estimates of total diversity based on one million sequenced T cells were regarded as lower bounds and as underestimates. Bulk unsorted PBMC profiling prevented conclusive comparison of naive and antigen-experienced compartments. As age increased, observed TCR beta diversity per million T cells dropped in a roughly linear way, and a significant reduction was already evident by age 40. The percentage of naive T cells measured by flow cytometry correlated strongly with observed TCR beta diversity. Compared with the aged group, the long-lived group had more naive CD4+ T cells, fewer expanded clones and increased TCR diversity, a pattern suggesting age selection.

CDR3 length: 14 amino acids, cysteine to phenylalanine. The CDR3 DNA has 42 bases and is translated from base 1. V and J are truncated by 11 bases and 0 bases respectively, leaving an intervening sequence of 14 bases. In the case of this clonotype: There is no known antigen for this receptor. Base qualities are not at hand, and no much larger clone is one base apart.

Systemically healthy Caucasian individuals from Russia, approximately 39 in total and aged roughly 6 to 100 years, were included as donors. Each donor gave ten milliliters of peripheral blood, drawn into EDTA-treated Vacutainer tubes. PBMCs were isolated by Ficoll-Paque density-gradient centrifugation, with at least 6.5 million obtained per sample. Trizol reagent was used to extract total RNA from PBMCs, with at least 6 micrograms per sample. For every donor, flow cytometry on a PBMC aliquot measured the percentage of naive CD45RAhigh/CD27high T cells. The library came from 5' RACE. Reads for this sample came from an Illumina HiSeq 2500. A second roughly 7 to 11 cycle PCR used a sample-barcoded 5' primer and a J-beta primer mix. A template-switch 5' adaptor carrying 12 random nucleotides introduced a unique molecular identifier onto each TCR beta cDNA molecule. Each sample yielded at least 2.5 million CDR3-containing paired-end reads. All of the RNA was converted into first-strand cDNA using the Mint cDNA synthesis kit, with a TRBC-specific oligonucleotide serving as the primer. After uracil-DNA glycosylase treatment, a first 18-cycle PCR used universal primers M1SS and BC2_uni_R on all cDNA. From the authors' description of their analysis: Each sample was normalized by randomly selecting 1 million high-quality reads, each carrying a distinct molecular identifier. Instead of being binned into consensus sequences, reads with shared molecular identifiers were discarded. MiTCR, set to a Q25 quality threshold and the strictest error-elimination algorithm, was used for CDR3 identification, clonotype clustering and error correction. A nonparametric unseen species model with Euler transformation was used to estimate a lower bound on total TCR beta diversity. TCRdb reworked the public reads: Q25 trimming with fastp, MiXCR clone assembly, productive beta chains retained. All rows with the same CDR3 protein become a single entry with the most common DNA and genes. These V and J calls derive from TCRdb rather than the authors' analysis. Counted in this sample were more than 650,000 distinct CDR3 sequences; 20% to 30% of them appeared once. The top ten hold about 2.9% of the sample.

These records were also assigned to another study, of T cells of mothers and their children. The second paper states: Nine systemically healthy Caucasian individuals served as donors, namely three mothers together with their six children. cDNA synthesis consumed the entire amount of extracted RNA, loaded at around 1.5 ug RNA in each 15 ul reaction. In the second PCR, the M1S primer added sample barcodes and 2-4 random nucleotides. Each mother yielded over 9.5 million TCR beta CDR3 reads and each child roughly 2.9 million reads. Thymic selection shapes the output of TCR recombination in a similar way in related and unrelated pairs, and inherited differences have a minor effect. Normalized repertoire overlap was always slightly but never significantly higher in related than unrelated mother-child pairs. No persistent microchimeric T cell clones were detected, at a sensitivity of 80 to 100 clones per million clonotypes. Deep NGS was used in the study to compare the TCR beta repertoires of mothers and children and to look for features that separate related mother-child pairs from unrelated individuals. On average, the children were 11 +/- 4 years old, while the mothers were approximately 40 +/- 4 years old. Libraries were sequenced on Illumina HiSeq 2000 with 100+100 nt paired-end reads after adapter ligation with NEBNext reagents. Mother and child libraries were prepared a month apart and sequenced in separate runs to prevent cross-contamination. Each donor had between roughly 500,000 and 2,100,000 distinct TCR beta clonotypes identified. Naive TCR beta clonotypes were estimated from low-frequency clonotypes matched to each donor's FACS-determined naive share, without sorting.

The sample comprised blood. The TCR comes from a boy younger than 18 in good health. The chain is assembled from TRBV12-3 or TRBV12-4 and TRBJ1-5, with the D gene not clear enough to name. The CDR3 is CAQAIGNSNQPQHF. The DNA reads TGTGCCCAAGCCATTGGGAATAGCAATCAGCCCCAGCATTTT.